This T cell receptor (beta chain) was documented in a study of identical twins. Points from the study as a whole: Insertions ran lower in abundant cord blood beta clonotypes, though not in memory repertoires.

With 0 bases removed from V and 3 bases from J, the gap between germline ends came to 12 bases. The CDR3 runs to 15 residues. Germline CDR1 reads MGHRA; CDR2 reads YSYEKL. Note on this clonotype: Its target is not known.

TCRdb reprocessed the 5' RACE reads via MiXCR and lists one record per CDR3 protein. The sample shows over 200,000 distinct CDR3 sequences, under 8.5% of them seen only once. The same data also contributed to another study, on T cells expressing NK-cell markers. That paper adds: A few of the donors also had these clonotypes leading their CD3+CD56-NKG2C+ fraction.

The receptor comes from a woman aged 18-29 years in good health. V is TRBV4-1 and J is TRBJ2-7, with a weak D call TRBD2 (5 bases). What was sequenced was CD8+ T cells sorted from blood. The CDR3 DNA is TGCGCCAGCAGCCAAGATAGGAGGCAGAACTACGAGCAGTACTTC. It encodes CASSQDRRQNYEQYF.